One sample yielded the 11 T cell receptor beta chains listed below, sequenced in a study of CD8 T cells in ankylosing spondylitis. TCRdb itself ran the 5' RACE reads through MiXCR, one entry per CDR3 protein. Of approximately 500,000 distinct CDR3 sequences listed, roughly an eighth were seen once; the top ten hold about 6.8%. The antigens these receptors bind are not known. Study results and limitations: A motif in TCR beta, a set of under ten highly homologous variants, appeared characteristic of ankylosing spondylitis blood.

The sequencing sample was made of blood, either unsorted or a sorted T cell fraction (not recorded which). The receptors derive from a male donor with ankylosing spondylitis.

This chain links TRBV6-8 with TRBJ2-7; D unclear. The V gene's germline CDR1 is MNHGY and CDR2 SAAAGT. The CDR3 is 15 residues long. The CDR3 region has the DNA TGTGCCAGCAGGCTGATGGAAGCGCAAAAATACGAGCTGTACGTC. It yields the protein CASRLMEAQKYELYV.

This clonotype has more than one count but fewer than ten. The V call is TRBV6-2 or TRBV6-3, the J call TRBJ1-5; 7 bases line up with TRBD1. V gave up 7 bases and J gave up 4 bases; unmatched junction bases: 7. Germline CDR1 and CDR2: MNHEY and SVGEGT. The CDR3 is made up of 14 amino acids. The CDR3 spells CASMVFRGNQPQHF. The CDR3 DNA is TGTGCCAGCATGGTTTTCAGGGGGAATCAGCCCCAGCATTTT.

This clonotype was observed many times. The chain has TRBV29-1 and TRBJ2-1; possible D gene TRBD2, 5 bases. CDR3 size: 12 residues. Looked up from germline, CDR1 is SQVTM and CDR2 is ANQGSEA. V was clipped by 6 bases and J by 9 bases, with 15 bases between them. CDR3 sequence: CSVDLQRSEQFF. CDR3 in DNA: TGCAGCGTGGACCTACAGCGGAGTGAGCAGTTCTTC.

The V call is TRBV9, the J call TRBJ2-1; 13 positions agree with TRBD2. The J segment lost 5 bases and the V segment lost 0 bases, leaving 5 bases of the junction unmatched. This CDR3 contains 17 residues. CDR1 and CDR2 (germline): SGDLS, YYNGEE. DNA for the CDR3: TGTGCCAGCAGCGTAGGACTAGCGGGAGGCACGAACAATGAGCAGTTCTTC. This gives the protein CASSVGLAGGTNNEQFF.

The genes are TRBV20-1 and TRBJ2-3, with 8 positions matching TRBD2. The ends lost 0 bases at V and 9 bases at J; junction bases unmatched: 14. The CDR3 has 16 residues. CDR1 is DFQATT and CDR2 is SNEGSKA in the germline V gene (reference sequence). CDR3 amino acids: CSARDLGGGIGVTQYF. CDR3 nucleotides: TGCAGTGCTAGAGATCTTGGCGGGGGGATTGGCGTAACGCAGTATTTT.

The table lists this clonotype with a few counts. The CDR3 reads CATSEGTGTEAFF. The CDR3 DNA follows: TGTGCCACCAGTGAGGGGACAGGGACTGAAGCTTTCTTT. The V call is TRBV24-1, the J call TRBJ1-1; 9 bases are shared with TRBD1. V shed 4 bases, J shed 5 bases, and the junction held 1 base outside the gene matches. Germline-derived CDR1 and CDR2 are KGHDR and SFDVKD. The length of the CDR3 is 13 residues.

A few counts support this clonotype. V and J are TRBV7-8 and TRBJ1-1; D is unclear. The germline V gene encodes CDR1 SGHVS and CDR2 FQNEAQ. Trimming removed 5 bases from V and 0 bases from J, with 16 bases in between. The CDR3 has 16 residues. The CDR3 sequence is CASSPGSAGLNTEAFF. The CDR3 DNA sequence: TGTGCCAGCAGCCCTGGGTCTGCTGGTTTGAACACTGAAGCTTTCTTT.

The chain combines TRBV6-2 or TRBV6-3 with TRBJ2-7, with 7 bases aligning to TRBD2. The V gene's germline CDR1 is MNHEY and CDR2 SVGEGT. The V segment lost 4 bases and the J segment 0 bases; nucleotides outside the gene matches: 9. The CDR3 extends over 16 amino acids. For the CDR3, the DNA is TGTGCCAGCAGTTCCCCGGGACTACCTAGCTCCTACGAGCAGTACGTC. Translation gives CASSSPGLPSSYEQYV.

The table lists this clonotype with a few counts. The rearrangement uses TRBV5-1 and TRBJ1-1; TRBD1 is a possible D gene (5 bases). The germline gives CDR1 SGHRS, CDR2 YFSETQ. The length of the CDR3 is 14 residues. Trimming shortened V by 2 bases and J by 3 bases, and 11 bases separated the two germline ends. The CDR3 DNA is TGCGCCAGCAGCTTTCGGGGCCAGTACACTGAAGCTTTCTTT. It is translated as CASSFRGQYTEAFF.

V is TRBV3-1 and J is TRBJ1-1, with 10 bases fitting TRBD1. The CDR3 contains 15 residues. V dropped 7 bases and J dropped 6; count of bases not matched to a gene: 11. Per germline, CDR1 LGHDT and CDR2 YNNKEL (reference sequence). CDR3 in DNA: TGTGCCAGCACCAACCTGGGACAGGGGACATCTGAAGCTTTCTTT. This sequence encodes CASTNLGQGTSEAFF.

V gene TRBV7-8 combines with J gene TRBJ1-2; a weak D match, TRBD1 (5 bases). V lost 5 bases and J 6 bases, leaving 13 bases between the germline ends. CDR1 and CDR2 (germline): SGHVS, FQNEAQ. This CDR3 is built from 13 residues. In DNA, the CDR3 is TGTGCCAGCAGCACACCGACAGCCGATGGCTACACCTTC. As protein: CASSTPTADGYTF.